This TCR beta chain emerged from a study of response to subunit inactivated influenza vaccine. The CDR3 loop spans 12 amino acids. Trimming cost V 8 bases and J 9 bases, with 14 bases left between them. MiXCR was run by TCRdb on the RT-PCR reads, yielding one entry per CDR3 protein. Of 650,000 to 800,000 distinct CDR3 sequences listed, about 14% are singletons. In this sample, this clonotype turned up a few times. The sample here was PBMCs from blood, taken 14 to 15 days before vaccination. V usage is TRBV12-3 or TRBV12-4 and J usage is TRBJ2-1; unclear D gene. This clonotype was obtained from a man aged 45-65 years who received an inactivated influenza vaccine. Here the CDR3 reads CASGLPAGEQFF. Written as DNA, the CDR3 is TGTGCCAGCGGCCTCCCGGCCGGTGAGCAGTTCTTC.